The 10 T cell receptor beta chains presented below share a single source sample, sequenced in a study of blood T cell repertoires in COVID-19. The repertoire was sequenced with immunoSEQ multiplex PCR; TCRdb's copy has only in-frame clones and lacks some. This table holds more than 200,000 clones, roughly 90% found once. Source material: PBMCs or T cells enriched from blood (not recorded which). The source is a woman in her twenties or thirties with acute COVID-19.

The rearrangement links TRBV7-2 to TRBJ1-4; TRBD1 might be the D (5 bases). Germline V CDR1 and CDR2: SGHTA, FQGNSA. The CDR3 sequence is 14 residues long. Trimming shortened V by 7 bases and J by 8 bases, and 17 bases separated the two germline ends. CDR3 sequence (DNA): TGTGCCAGCACCCCAAAGGTCCGGGGGGAAAAACTGTTTTTT. This encodes CASTPKVRGEKLFF.

The chain couples TRBV18 to TRBJ2-3; 8 bases align to TRBD2. Germline V gives CDR1 KGHSH, CDR2 LQKENI. With V trimmed by 4 bases and J by 2 bases, 8 bases remained unmatched. The CDR3 has 16 residues. The CDR3 loop is CASSRPGGGHTDTQYF. In DNA, the CDR3 is TGTGCCAGCTCACGGCCGGGCGGGGGGCACACAGATACGCAGTATTTT.

The rearrangement joins TRBV21-1 to TRBJ1-1. TRBV21-1 is shown as a pseudogene. The CDR3 spans 15 residues. The CDR3 nucleotides read TGTGCCAGCAGCAAAGTAGCAGCGGTGAACACTGAAGCTTTCTTT. Amino acids: CASSKVAAVNTEAFF.

This clone appeared once. The J gene is TRBJ2-7, the V gene TRBV5-6; 8 bases are shared with TRBD1. Germline loops: CDR1 SGHDT, CDR2 YYEEEE. The V and J ends lost 5 bases and 3 bases, in that order; junction bases with no gene match: 4. The length of the CDR3 is 13 residues. CDR3 residues: CASRNTGGYEQYF. The CDR3 DNA reads TGTGCCAGCAGGAATACAGGGGGCTACGAGCAGTACTTC.

The chain employs TRBV1 and TRBJ2-7; the table's D call TRBD2 went unverified against the DNA. TRBV1 represents a pseudogene. The CDR3 is 15 residues long. CDR3 loop: CTSSQGPPRSYEQYF. CDR3 sequence (DNA): TGCACCAGCAGCCAAGGGCCCCCAAGGAGCTACGAGCAGTACTTC.

J is TRBJ2-1 and V is TRBV10-3; tentatively, D is TRBD1 (6 bases). CDR3 length equals 17 residues. V was pared by 2 bases and J by 8 bases, with 22 bases between. Germline CDR1 is ENHRY and CDR2 is SYGVKD. CDR3 amino acids: CAISEGGGGRARDEQFF. In nucleotides, the CDR3 is TGTGCCATCAGTGAGGGTGGGGGCGGCAGGGCGCGAGATGAGCAGTTCTTC.

This chain connects TRBV5-6 to TRBJ2-2; 10 nucleotides line up with TRBD1. The V gene end was trimmed by 9 bases and the J gene end by 8 bases; junction bases not matched to a gene: 4. The germline V gene has CDR1 SGHDT and CDR2 YYEEEE. CDR3 size: 12 residues. The CDR3 DNA reads as TGTGCCACCGGACAGGGGGTAGGGGAGCTGTTTTTT. Translated: CATGQGVGELFF.

Concerning this clone itself: In the same sample, other DNA sequences code for this CDR3. The chain combines TRBV19 with TRBJ1-6, with D unresolved. Germline V gives CDR1 LNHDA, CDR2 SQIVND (reference sequence). The CDR3 contains 14 residues. V was trimmed by 9 bases and J by 0 bases, leaving 9 bases between them. The CDR3 is CASTRSSYNSPLHF. The DNA for the CDR3 is TGTGCCAGCACCCGGAGCTCCTATAATTCACCCCTCCACTTT.

The chain joins TRBV28 to TRBJ2-7; 12 bases are shared with TRBD2. Looked up from germline, CDR1 is MDHEN and CDR2 is SYDVKM. This CDR3 region has 18 residues. V lost 4 bases to trimming and J lost 3 bases; unmatched junction nucleotides: 13. CDR3 coding DNA: TGTGCCAGCAGTTCCTTCGGGTTCCAACTAGCGGGGGGCTACGAGCAGTACTTC. Its translation is CASSSFGFQLAGGYEQYF.

The chain links TRBV5-1 to TRBJ1-6; D might be TRBD1 (5 bases). This CDR3 contains 15 residues. Germline lookup yields CDR1 SGHRS and CDR2 YFSETQ. Trimming shortened V by 2 bases and J by 10 bases, and 16 bases separated the two germline ends. DNA for the CDR3: TGCGCCAGCAGCTTCCGGCAGGGCTCAGAGTCACCCCTCCACTTT. This translates into CASSFRQGSESPLHF.